The clone carrying this T cell receptor (beta chain) was observed a few times. At one end, the junction sequence differs from germline, possibly due to a read error. Each TCR cDNA molecule carried a unique molecular identifier. TCRdb analysed the 5' RACE reads with MiXCR anew, one entry per CDR3 protein. The table lists 20,000 to 25,000 distinct CDR3 sequences, 4.6% of them singletons. The sample originates from a study of spatial heterogeneity in lung cancer. Whole-study context: The average appearance count of each unique TCR and UMI combination in raw reads was more than 8.5.

Time point of the sample: sample taken at primary tumor resection. Whole RNA obtained from tumor, nontumor lung or frozen PBMC underwent sequencing without sorting. The sample was PBMCs, taken at surgery. The source is a male donor with early-stage non-small cell lung cancer.

The CDR3 DNA reads TGTGCCAGCAGTACACAGGGGTTGGAGCCCCGGCATTTT. This encodes CASSTQGLEPRHF. The genes are TRBV12-3 or TRBV12-4 and TRBJ1-5; 7 nucleotides line up with TRBD1. The CDR3 has 13 amino acids.